This T cell receptor (beta chain) was sequenced for a study of OX40 agonist ivuxolimab in advanced cancers. The V gene's germline CDR1 is KGHSH and CDR2 LQKENI. The V gene end was trimmed by 0 bases and the J gene end by 5 bases; junction bases not matched to a gene: 12. The CDR3 extends over 18 amino acids. Patients were ruled out by autoimmune disease history or systemic immunosuppression. This clone has just one count. Here immunoSEQ multiplex PCR was the method, and the copy in TCRdb shows in-frame clones only, minus some. The sample lists 55,000 to 80,000 clones; 81% were seen once. The clonotype was recovered from an adult with an advanced solid tumor such as melanoma, head and neck, liver or kidney cancer. The gene calls are TRBV18 and TRBJ2-2, with TRBD2 matching 7 bases. Sample: CD4+ or CD8+ T cells sorted from blood, taken in a trial of the OX40 agonist ivuxolimab. In DNA, the CDR3 is TGTGCCAGCTCACCACCATTTTTAGGCGGGGGAGTTACCGGGGAGCTGTTTTTT. Translated: CASSPPFLGGGVTGELFF.